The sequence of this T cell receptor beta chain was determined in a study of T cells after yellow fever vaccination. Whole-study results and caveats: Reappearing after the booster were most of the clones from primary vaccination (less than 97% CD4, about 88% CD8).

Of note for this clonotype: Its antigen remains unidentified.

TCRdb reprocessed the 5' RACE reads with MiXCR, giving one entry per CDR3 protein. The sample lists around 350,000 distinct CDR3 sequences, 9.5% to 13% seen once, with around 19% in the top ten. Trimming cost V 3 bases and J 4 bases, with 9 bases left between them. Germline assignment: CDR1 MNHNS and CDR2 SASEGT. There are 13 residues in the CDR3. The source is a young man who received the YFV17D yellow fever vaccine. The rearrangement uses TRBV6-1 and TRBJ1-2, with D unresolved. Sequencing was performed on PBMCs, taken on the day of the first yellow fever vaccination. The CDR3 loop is CASSDTEFYGYTF. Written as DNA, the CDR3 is TGTGCCAGCAGTGATACCGAGTTCTATGGCTACACCTTC.